This T cell receptor (beta chain) was recorded in a study of low-dose radiotherapy and immunotherapy resistance in tumors. Study-level information: Once cycle 1 day 1 began, patients took oral aspirin 300 mg daily for four cycles.

Time point noted: after trial treatment. The treatment was: LDRT plus nivolumab, ipilimumab, low-dose cyclophosphamide and aspirin (RACIN trial). In the RACIN dose-escalation trial, donors got nivolumab plus ipilimumab with aspirin, cyclophosphamide and radiotherapy. TRAV and TRBV primers primed cDNA for both TCRalpha and TCRbeta. TCR amplification ran about 20 PCR cycles using constant-region and V-primer adapter primers. TCRdb ran MiXCR on the reads and lists one entry per CDR3 protein. The data show about 39,000 distinct CDR3 sequences, with around 20% seen just once and about a tenth held by the top ten. Germline V CDR1 and CDR2: SNHLY, FYNNEI. After removal of 2 bases from V and 7 bases from J, the junction contained 9 bases not matched to a gene. The CDR3 contains 16 residues.

The material sequenced was PBMCs, taken after low-dose radiotherapy plus immunotherapy. This chain joins TRBV2 and TRBJ1-5; 9 nucleotides match TRBD1. The receptor comes from a female donor with ovarian cancer. This chain's CDR3 is CASSEFGTGHRQPQHF. The CDR3 DNA sequence: TGTGCCAGCAGTGAATTCGGGACAGGGCATCGACAGCCCCAGCATTTT. Together with reference TRBV2 and TRBJ1-5, the CDR3 gives the full variable domain: EPEVTQTPSHQVTQMGQEVILRCVPISNHLYFYWYRQILGQKVEFLVSFYNNEISEKSEIFDDQFSVERPDGSNFTLKIRSTKLEDSAMYFCASSEFGTGHRQPQHFGDGTRLSIL.